One TCR beta chain is described in this entry. The data originate from a study of tissue T cells after allogeneic stem cell transplantation. Trimming stripped 5 bases from V and 7 bases from J, with 18 bases between. Germline CDR1 LNHNV, CDR2 YYDKDF (reference sequence). The CDR3 contains 15 residues. Sequenced by immunoSEQ multiplex PCR; TCRdb stores in-frame clones only, minus some. Altogether 25,000 to 35,000 clones are present, 85% being singletons, with the ten largest covering under 4.5%. The V call is TRBV15, the J call TRBJ2-1; D is perhaps TRBD1 (6 bases). Sequences were derived from blood, sampled before transplantation. This receptor was taken from a woman between 18 and 50 years old who later had graft-versus-host disease after an allogeneic stem cell transplant. The CDR3 spells CATSQRQGISNEQFF. The CDR3 nucleotides read TGTGCCACCAGCCAGCGGCAGGGGATTTCGAATGAGCAGTTCTTC.